This T cell receptor (beta chain) was identified in a study of blood T cells in healthy people across ages. Study-level background: Per two T cells, about one barcoded beta molecule was captured through template switching.

The use of a sample-barcoded 5' primer and a J-beta primer mix characterized a second PCR of roughly 6 to 11 cycles. Template switching added a 12-random-nucleotide identifier to every cDNA molecule. TCRdb analysed the 5' RACE reads with MiXCR anew, one entry per CDR3 protein. The top ten hold about two fifths of the sample, which has more than 650,000 distinct CDR3 sequences, roughly 53% seen once. CDR1 and CDR2 from the germline V gene are MNHEY and SMNVEV (reference sequence). This CDR3 contains 14 residues. Trimming shortened V by 5 bases and J by 11 bases, and 21 bases separated the two germline ends.

The chain has TRBV27 and TRBJ2-5, with no clear D. Sequenced: blood. This receptor was taken from a man older than 75 in good health. For the CDR3, the DNA is TGTGCCAGCAGTCGCGGTTGGGTCCAGGAAAAGCAGTACTTC. Translating gives CASSRGWVQEKQYF.